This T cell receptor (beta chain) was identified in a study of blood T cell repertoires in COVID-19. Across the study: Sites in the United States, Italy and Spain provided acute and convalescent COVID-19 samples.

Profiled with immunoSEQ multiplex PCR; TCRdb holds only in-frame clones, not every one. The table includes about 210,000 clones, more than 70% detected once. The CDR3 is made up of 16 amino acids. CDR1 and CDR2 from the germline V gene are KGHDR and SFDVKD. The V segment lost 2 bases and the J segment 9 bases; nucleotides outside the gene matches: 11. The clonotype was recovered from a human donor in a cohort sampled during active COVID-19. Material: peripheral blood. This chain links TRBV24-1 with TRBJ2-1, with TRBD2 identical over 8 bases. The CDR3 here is CATSDSSGLVLGEQFF. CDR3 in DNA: TGTGCCACCAGTGATTCGTCGGGACTAGTTCTTGGTGAGCAGTTCTTC.